This T cell receptor beta chain was recovered during a study of cytomegalovirus exposure and HLA in healthy donors. The PCR ran on 60 Vbeta and 13 Jbeta primers. Assay: immunoSEQ multiplex PCR; the TCRdb copy retains only in-frame clones and omits some. The sample has 95,000 to 130,000 clones; about 10% are singletons. The V gene lost 4 bases and the J gene lost 2 bases, with 19 bases spanning the gap. The length of the CDR3 is 16 residues. Looked up from germline, CDR1 is SGHRS and CDR2 is YFSETQ. The clonotype originates from a man aged 25-45 years in good health and CMV-seronegative. The sample was PBMCs. The J gene is TRBJ2-7, the V gene TRBV5-1, with D tentatively TRBD2 (7 bases). The DNA of the CDR3 is TGCGCCAGCAGCCCCGGGGGGCTAGCGCGTGCCTACGAGCAGTACTTC. This encodes CASSPGGLARAYEQYF.